Listed below are T cell receptor beta chains from one sample, sequenced in a study of blood T cell repertoires in COVID-19. The protocol was immunoSEQ multiplex PCR, while the TCRdb copy is restricted to in-frame clones and leaves out a portion. The table has approximately 480,000 clones, approximately 89% seen once. The sample taken for sequencing was peripheral blood. The receptor set was obtained from a man aged 18 to 29 with COVID-19, enrolled during active disease. Each CDR3 is given with its conserved first and last residue. A D gene is named only where the DNA matches it firmly. Clone size is not always given. Where it is, it says once, few, many or a class for expanded clones.

NA TRBJ2-3 TRBV2 NA TGTGCCAGCAGTGATGGGCTAGCGAGCACAGATACGCAGTATTTT CASSDGLASTDTQYF
NA TRBJ1-5 TRBV21-1 NA TGTGCCAGCAGCAATCGTCCCCCAGGAAGCAATCAGCCCCAGCATTTT CASSNRPPGSNQPQHF
NA TRBJ2-7 TRBV6-5 NA TGTGCCAGCAGTTACGCGACAGCCTACGAGCAGTACTTC CASSYATAYEQYF
NA TRBJ2-2 TRBV18 NA TGTGCCAGCTCACCCCCGAGCGTGACCGGGGAGCTGTTTTTT CASSPPSVTGELFF
TRBD1 TRBJ2-7 TRBV27 NA TGTGCCAGCAGTTTAAACAGGGGTTACGAGCAGTACTTC CASSLNRGYEQYF
TRBD1 TRBJ2-2 TRBV30 NA TGTGCCTGGAGTGAAGGGGGCCCCGGGGAGCTGTTTTTT CAWSEGGPGELFF
NA TRBJ2-5 TRBV5-1 once TGCGCCAGCAGCTTGGGAGGCCGACTGATTGGGACCCAGTACTTC CASSLGGRLIGTQYF
TRBD1 TRBJ1-1 TRBV6-6 NA TGTGCCAGCAGTCGGGACAGGGAAGGGGTTCGGGCTTTCTTT CASSRDREGVRAFF
NA TRBJ2-5 TRBV30 NA TGTGCCTGGGGGTCTCCCTTTCGGGCCCAGTACTTC CAWGSPFRAQYF
TRBD1 TRBJ1-1 TRBV5-8 NA TGTGCCAGCAGCTTGCCCCGGACAGGTGGGACTGAAGCTTTCTTT CASSLPRTGGTEAFF
TRBD2 TRBJ2-3 TRBV18 NA TGTGCCAGCTCACTTCAAAACGTAGCGGGAGCGGGAGATACGCAGTATTTT CASSLQNVAGAGDTQYF
NA TRBJ1-4 TRBV10-2 once TGCGCCAGCAGTGCGGATGAAAAACTGTTTTTT CASSADEKLFF
NA TRBJ2-7 TRBV27 NA TGTGCCAGCAGTCCGAGACAGGGAGGAGGGTACGAGCAGTACTTC CASSPRQGGGYEQYF
NA TRBJ2-4 TRBV5-5 NA TGTGCCAGCAGCGAGTCGACCAAAAACATTCAGTACTTC CASSESTKNIQYF
TRBD2 TRBJ2-1 TRBV11-3 NA TGTGCCAGCACCCCGGGAGGGGAGGAGCAGTTCTTC CASTPGGEEQFF
TRBD2 TRBJ2-1 TRBV13 NA TGTGCCAGCAGTCGCGGACTAGGGGTACATGAGCAGTTCTTC CASSRGLGVHEQFF
NA TRBJ2-7 TRBV11-3 NA TGTGCCAGCAGCTTCGGGGTTGACGAGCAGTACTTC CASSFGVDEQYF
NA TRBJ2-3 TRBV5-1 NA TGCGCCAGCAGCCCGCAGGCAGCAGATACGCAGTATTTT CASSPQAADTQYF
TRBD2 TRBJ2-1 TRBV30 NA TGTGCCTGGAGTGGCCGGGGGACTAGCGGGAGACGTGAGCAGTTCTTC CAWSGRGTSGRREQFF
NA TRBJ2-1 TRBV3-1/TRBV3-2 once TGTGCCAGCAGCCAATCGGACAGCGACAATGAGCAGTTCTTC CASSQSDSDNEQFF
TRBD2 TRBJ2-1 TRBV3-1/TRBV3-2 NA TGTGCCAGCAGCCAGGGGGGGAATCTCGAGGAGCAGTTCTTC CASSQGGNLEEQFF
NA TRBJ2-2 TRBV5-4 NA TGTGCCAGCAGCTTGGCTTTCGACACCGGGGAGCTGTTTTTT CASSLAFDTGELFF
TRBD1 TRBJ2-2 TRBV9 NA TGTGCCAGCAGCTCCACAGGGGACCACACCGGGGAGCTGTTTTTT CASSSTGDHTGELFF
TRBD2 TRBJ2-7 TRBV18 NA TGTGCCAGCTCACCATTTGTAAGGGAGGGCGAGCAGTACTTC CASSPFVREGEQYF
TRBD1 TRBJ2-7 TRBV6-2/TRBV6-3 few TGTGCCAGCAGTTACTCCGGGACAGGGGGCTTCGAGCAGTACTTC CASSYSGTGGFEQYF
NA TRBJ2-7 TRBV25-1 NA TGTGCCAGCAGTGGGGGGACAATCTACGAGCAGTACTTC CASSGGTIYEQYF
TRBD2 TRBJ2-3 TRBV19 once TGTGCCACCTCAGGGCGGGAGGATAGGGATACGCAGTATTTT CATSGREDRDTQYF
TRBD2 TRBJ2-5 TRBV6-6 NA TGTGCCAGCAGTCCCCGAGAGGAGCGGGAGGCCGGGGAGACCCAGTACTTC CASSPREEREAGETQYF
NA TRBJ2-7 TRBV2 NA TGTGCCAGCAGTGATCAGGGGAACGAGCAGTACTTC CASSDQGNEQYF
TRBD2 TRBJ2-7 TRBV5-5 NA TGTGCCAGCAGTTCTAGGACTAGCGTCAGTTACGAGCAGTACTTC CASSSRTSVSYEQYF
TRBD1 TRBJ2-7 TRBV2 NA TGTGCCAGCAGTTCCGCCGGGACAGGCTCCTACGAGCAGTACTTC CASSSAGTGSYEQYF
TRBD1 TRBJ1-2 TRBV7-3 NA TGTGCCAGCAGCACAGGGACAGGGGATAGCTACACCTTC CASSTGTGDSYTF
TRBD1 TRBJ1-5 TRBV7-2 NA TGTGCCAGCAGCCCGGACAGGGGGCTGGGGCAGCCCCAGCATTTT CASSPDRGLGQPQHF
NA TRBJ2-3 TRBV6-5 NA TGTGCCAGCTCGAATAGGAGAGGCACAGATACGCAGTATTTT CASSNRRGTDTQYF
TRBD2 TRBJ2-7 TRBV5-1 NA TGCGCCAGCAGCGGGGGACTAGCGGGAGACGGCGAGCAGTACTTC CASSGGLAGDGEQYF
NA TRBJ1-5 TRBV4-1 NA TGCGCCAGCAGCCACACACCTCCGTGGGGGGATAGCAATCAGCCCCAGCATTTT CASSHTPPWGDSNQPQHF
NA TRBJ1-6 TRBV6-1 NA TGTGCCAGCAGTGAAACAGGGAGCTCCTATAATTCACCCCTCCACTTT CASSETGSSYNSPLHF
NA TRBJ1-6 TRBV6-1 few TGTGCCAGCAGTGAATCTGGCAGGGGAAATTCACCCCTCCACTTT CASSESGRGNSPLHF
NA TRBJ2-7 TRBV12-3/TRBV12-4 NA TGTGCCAGCAGTCCGACACAGGGTGGCGAGCAGTACTTC CASSPTQGGEQYF
NA TRBJ2-3 TRBV7-9 NA TGTGCCAGCAGCTTAGGATTCAGAGATACGCAGTATTTT CASSLGFRDTQYF
TRBD1 TRBJ1-1 TRBV5-1 NA TGCGCCAGCAGCTTGGGAGAGGAGGGGGCAGGTCCCTGGAGAACTGAAGCTTTCTTT CASSLGEEGAGPWRTEAFF
NA TRBJ2-1 TRBV5-4 NA TGTGCCAGCAGCTTGGAACAGGCACAAATCAATGAGCAGTTCTTC CASSLEQAQINEQFF
NA TRBJ2-3 TRBV11-2 NA TGTGCCAGCAGCTTAGATATCTCGGGAAATACGCAGTATTTT CASSLDISGNTQYF
NA TRBJ2-7 TRBV2 few TGTGCCAGCATTGGGGGGTACGAGCAGTACTTC CASIGGYEQYF
NA TRBJ2-2 TRBV5-1 NA TGCGCCAGCAGGCCAGACAGCGCGAACACCGGGGAGCTGTTTTTT CASRPDSANTGELFF
NA TRBJ2-1 TRBV2 NA TGTGCCAGCAGTGAAGGGGTGCGGGTCACTTTTAGGGAGTTCTTC CASSEGVRVTFREFF
NA TRBJ1-2 TRBV6-6 NA TGTGCCAGCAGTTACTCGAAGGCAGGGTATGGCTACACCTTC CASSYSKAGYGYTF
TRBD2 TRBJ2-1 TRBV4-1 NA TGCGCCAGCAGCCAAGTCCTAGCGGGTCACAATGAGCAGTTCTTC CASSQVLAGHNEQFF
TRBD1 TRBJ1-5 TRBV7-8 NA TGTGCCAGCAGCTCACGGACAGGGGGTTTTCGGAAGCCCCAGCATTTT CASSSRTGGFRKPQHF
TRBD1 TRBJ2-7 TRBV2 NA TGTGCCAGCAGTCAATACGGGACAGGATCTGAGCAGTACTTC CASSQYGTGSEQYF
TRBD1 TRBJ2-7 TRBV19 NA TGTGCCAGTAGTCTAGGACAGGGTCAACAGCAGTACTTC CASSLGQGQQQYF
NA TRBJ1-1 TRBV20-1 NA TGCAGTGCTAGAGATCCCCTTGAAGCTTTCTTT CSARDPLEAFF
NA TRBJ1-1 TRBV28 NA TGTGCCAGCAGTTACAGGATGAACACTGAAGCTTTCTTT CASSYRMNTEAFF
NA TRBJ2-3 TRBV15 NA TGTGCCACCAGCAGAGACAACAGCCCAGATACGCAGTATTTT CATSRDNSPDTQYF
NA TRBJ1-1 TRBV29-1 NA TGCAGCGCCATCACGACAAACCAGAACACTGAAGCTTTCTTT CSAITTNQNTEAFF